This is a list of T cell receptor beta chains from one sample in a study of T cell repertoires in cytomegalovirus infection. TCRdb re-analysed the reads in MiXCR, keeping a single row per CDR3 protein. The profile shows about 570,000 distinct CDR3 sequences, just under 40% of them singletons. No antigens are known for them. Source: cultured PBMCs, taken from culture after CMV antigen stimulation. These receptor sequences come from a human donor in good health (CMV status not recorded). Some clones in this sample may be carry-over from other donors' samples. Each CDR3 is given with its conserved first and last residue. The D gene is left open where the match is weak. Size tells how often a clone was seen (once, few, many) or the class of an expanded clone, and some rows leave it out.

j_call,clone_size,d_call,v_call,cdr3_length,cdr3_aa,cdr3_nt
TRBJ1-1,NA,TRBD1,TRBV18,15,CASSPGQGFDTEAFF,TGTGCCAGCTCGCCGGGACAGGGATTTGACACTGAAGCTTTCTTT
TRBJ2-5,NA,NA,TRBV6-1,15,CASSPRMRAWETQYF,TGTGCCAGCAGTCCAAGAATGAGGGCCTGGGAGACCCAGTACTTC
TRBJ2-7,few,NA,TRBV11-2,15,CASSFNSLGAYEQYF,TGTGCCAGCAGCTTCAACTCCCTAGGGGCCTACGAGCAGTACTTC
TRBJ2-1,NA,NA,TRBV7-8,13,CASSWGSLNEQFF,TGTGCCAGCAGCTGGGGGAGTTTAAATGAGCAGTTCTTC
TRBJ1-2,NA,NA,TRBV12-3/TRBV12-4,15,CASSLRRVTNYGYTF,TGTGCCAGCAGTTTACGCAGGGTTACTAACTATGGCTACACCTTC
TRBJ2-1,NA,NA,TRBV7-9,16,CASSLAGRLEYNEQFF,TGTGCCAGCAGCTTAGCGGGCCGACTAGAATACAATGAGCAGTTCTTC
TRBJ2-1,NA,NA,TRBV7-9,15,CASSLETAVANEQFF,TGTGCCAGCAGCCTCGAAACCGCGGTCGCCAATGAGCAGTTCTTC
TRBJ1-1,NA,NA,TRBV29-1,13,CSVPDSSRGEAFF,TGCAGCGTGCCGGACAGCAGTAGGGGTGAAGCTTTCTTT
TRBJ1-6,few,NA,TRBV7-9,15,CASSLARDGNSPLHF,TGTGCCAGCAGCTTAGCGCGGGACGGTAATTCACCCCTCCACTTT
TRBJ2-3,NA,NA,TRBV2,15,CASSEVGVLGITQYF,TGTGCCAGCAGTGAAGTTGGAGTTCTCGGAATCACGCAGTATTTT
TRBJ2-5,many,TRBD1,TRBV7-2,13,CATRQGSKETQYF,TGTGCCACGAGACAGGGCTCCAAAGAGACCCAGTACTTC
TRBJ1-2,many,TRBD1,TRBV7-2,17,CASSLVQTISGGSGYTF,TGTGCCAGCAGCTTAGTCCAGACTATCTCAGGGGGCAGCGGCTACACCTTC
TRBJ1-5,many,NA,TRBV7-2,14,CASSLGPGNQPQHF,TGTGCCAGCAGCTTAGGGCCAGGCAATCAGCCCCAGCATTTT
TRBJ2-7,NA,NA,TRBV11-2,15,CASSSIHVRAYEQYF,TGTGCCAGCAGCTCTATTCACGTGAGGGCCTACGAGCAGTACTTC
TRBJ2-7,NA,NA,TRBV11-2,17,CASSLVSRAGSSYEQYF,TGTGCCAGCAGCTTAGTATCCCGGGCTGGGAGCTCCTACGAGCAGTACTTC
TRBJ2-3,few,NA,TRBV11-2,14,CASSLGGGLYTQYF,TGTGCCAGCAGCTTAGGAGGGGGGCTGTATACGCAGTATTTT
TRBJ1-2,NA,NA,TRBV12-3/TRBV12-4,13,CASSPGTDYGYTF,TGTGCCAGCAGTCCCGGGACGGATTATGGCTACACCTTC
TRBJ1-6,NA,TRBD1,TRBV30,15,CAWRLPGQGNSPLHF,TGTGCCTGGAGATTACCGGGACAGGGCAATTCACCCCTCCACTTT
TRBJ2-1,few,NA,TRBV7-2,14,CASSSDRSYNEQFF,TGTGCCAGCAGCTCGGACCGATCCTACAATGAGCAGTTCTTC
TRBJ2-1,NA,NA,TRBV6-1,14,CASSEPGQANEQFF,TGTGCCAGCAGTGAACCTGGCCAGGCCAATGAGCAGTTCTTC
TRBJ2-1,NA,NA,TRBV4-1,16,CASSQDDGGPYNEQFF,TGCGCCAGCAGCCAAGATGACGGGGGCCCCTACAATGAGCAGTTCTTC
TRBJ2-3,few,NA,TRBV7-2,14,CASSFAGNTDTQYF,TGTGCCAGCAGTTTCGCAGGGAACACAGATACGCAGTATTTT
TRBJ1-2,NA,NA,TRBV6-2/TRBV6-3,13,CASSVNPHYGYTF,TGTGCCAGCAGCGTAAACCCCCACTATGGCTACACCTTC
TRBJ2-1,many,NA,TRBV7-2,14,CASSSWTAYNEQFF,TGTGCCAGCAGCAGCTGGACAGCCTACAATGAGCAGTTCTTC
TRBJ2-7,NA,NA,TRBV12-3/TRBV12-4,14,CASSFRQASYEQYF,TGTGCCAGCAGTTTTAGGCAGGCCTCCTACGAGCAGTACTTC
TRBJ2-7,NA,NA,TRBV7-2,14,CASSLRGDYYEQYF,TGTGCCAGCAGCCTGAGGGGAGACTACTACGAGCAGTACTTC
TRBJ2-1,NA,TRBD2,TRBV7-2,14,CASSSRVGRDEQFF,TGTGCCAGCAGCTCCCGAGTGGGGAGGGATGAGCAGTTCTTC
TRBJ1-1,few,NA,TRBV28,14,CASSRQELRSEAFF,TGTGCCAGCAGTAGACAGGAATTGCGGTCTGAAGCTTTCTTT
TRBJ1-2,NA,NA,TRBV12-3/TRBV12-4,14,CASRLTRRLGGYTF,TGTGCCAGCAGGTTGACACGCCGCTTGGGTGGCTACACCTTC
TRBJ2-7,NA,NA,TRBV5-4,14,CASSLRLDLREQYF,TGTGCCAGCAGCTTAAGACTAGACCTCCGCGAGCAGTACTTC
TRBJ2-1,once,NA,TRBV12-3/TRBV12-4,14,CASTKGPLGNEQFF,TGTGCCAGCACCAAAGGGCCGCTTGGGAATGAGCAGTTCTTC
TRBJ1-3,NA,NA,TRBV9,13,CASSVGDGNTIYF,TGTGCCAGCAGCGTAGGGGACGGAAACACCATATATTTT
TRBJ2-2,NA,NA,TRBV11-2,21,CASSLEFNGRLAPPYTGELFF,TGTGCCAGCAGCTTAGAGTTTAATGGGCGATTGGCTCCGCCGTACACCGGGGAGCTGTTTTTT
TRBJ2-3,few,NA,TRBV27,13,CASSWGGGDTQYF,TGTGCCAGCAGTTGGGGGGGCGGCGATACGCAGTATTTT
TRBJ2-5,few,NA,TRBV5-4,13,CASSPRQLGDQYF,TGTGCCAGCAGCCCCCGACAGCTAGGGGACCAGTACTTC
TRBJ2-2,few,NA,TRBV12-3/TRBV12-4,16,CASSPVTVGNTGELFF,TGTGCCAGCAGCCCCGTTACGGTGGGAAATACCGGGGAGCTGTTTTTT
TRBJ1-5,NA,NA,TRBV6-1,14,CASSETRTVQPQHF,TGTGCCAGCAGTGAAACGAGAACTGTCCAGCCCCAGCATTTT
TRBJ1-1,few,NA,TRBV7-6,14,CASSLRPGPEEAFF,TGTGCCAGCAGCTTACGACCAGGACCGGAAGAAGCTTTCTTT
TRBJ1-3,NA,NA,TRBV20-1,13,CSARGPVGNTIYF,TGCAGTGCTAGGGGCCCCGTTGGAAACACCATATATTTT
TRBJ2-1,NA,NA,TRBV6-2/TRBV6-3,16,CASRTLAPPYYNEQFF,TGTGCCAGCAGGACCCTAGCCCCCCCTTACTACAATGAGCAGTTCTTC
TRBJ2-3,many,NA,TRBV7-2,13,CASSRYPVDTQYF,TGTGCCAGCAGCCGGTACCCGGTAGATACGCAGTATTTT
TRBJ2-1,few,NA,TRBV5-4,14,CASSRGALYNEQFF,TGTGCCAGCAGCCGGGGGGCCCTCTACAATGAGCAGTTCTTC
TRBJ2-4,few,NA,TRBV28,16,CATSRGFPLAKNIQYF,TGTGCCACCTCAAGGGGGTTCCCACTAGCCAAAAACATTCAGTACTTC
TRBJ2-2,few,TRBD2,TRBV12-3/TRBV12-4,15,CASSLRTSGEEELFF,TGTGCCAGCAGTTTACGGACTAGCGGGGAAGAGGAGCTGTTTTTT
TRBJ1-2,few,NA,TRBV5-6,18,CASSLLFRRDPPNYGYTF,TGTGCCAGCAGCTTACTATTTCGCCGGGACCCCCCTAACTATGGCTACACCTTC
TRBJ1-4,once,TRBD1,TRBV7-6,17,CASSRTGGRLLDEKLFF,TGTGCCAGCAGTCGGACAGGGGGACGCCTTTTGGATGAAAAACTGTTTTTT
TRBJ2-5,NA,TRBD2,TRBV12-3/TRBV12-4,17,CASSFLGYSGEEETQYF,TGTGCCAGCAGTTTTTTGGGATATAGCGGGGAGGAAGAGACCCAGTACTTC
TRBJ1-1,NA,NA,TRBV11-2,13,CASSSLTNTEAFF,TGTGCCAGCAGCTCTCTGACGAACACTGAAGCTTTCTTT
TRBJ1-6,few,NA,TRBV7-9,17,CASSLGAPGGGNSPLHF,TGTGCCAGCAGCTTAGGTGCTCCGGGGGGAGGTAATTCACCCCTCCACTTT
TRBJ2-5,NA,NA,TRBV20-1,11,CSAWGVETQYF,TGCAGTGCCTGGGGGGTGGAGACCCAGTACTTC
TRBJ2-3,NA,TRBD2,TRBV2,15,CASSELAVPTDTQYF,TGTGCCAGCAGTGAACTAGCGGTCCCCACAGATACGCAGTATTTT
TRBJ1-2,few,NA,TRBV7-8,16,CASSPWGGYLNYGYTF,TGTGCCAGCAGCCCGTGGGGGGGGTATCTTAACTATGGCTACACCTTC
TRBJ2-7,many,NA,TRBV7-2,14,CASSLLQDLGEQYF,TGTGCCAGCAGCTTACTCCAGGACCTCGGGGAGCAGTACTTC
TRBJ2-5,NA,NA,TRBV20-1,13,CSASHRAQETQYF,TGCAGTGCTTCCCACAGGGCGCAAGAGACCCAGTACTTC
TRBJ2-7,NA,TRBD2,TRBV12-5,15,CASGSGTSGSYEQYF,TGTGCTAGTGGTTCGGGGACTAGCGGGTCCTACGAGCAGTACTTC
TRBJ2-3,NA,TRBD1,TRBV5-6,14,CASSFWDRGNTQYF,TGTGCCAGCAGCTTCTGGGACAGGGGAAATACGCAGTATTTT
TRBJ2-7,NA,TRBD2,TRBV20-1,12,CSASSGGKEQYF,TGCAGTGCTAGTAGCGGGGGGAAAGAGCAGTACTTC